This TCR beta chain was sequenced for a study of blood T cell repertoires in COVID-19. Study-wide context: Sites across the United States, Italy and Spain contributed samples from acute and convalescent COVID-19.

V dropped 5 bases and J dropped 9; count of bases not matched to a gene: 10. Germline CDR1 SGHAT, CDR2 FQDESV (reference sequence). This CDR3 comprises 15 residues. Authors' analysis steps: Reference gene primer amplification yielded estimated nucleated cell counts. Measured with immunoSEQ multiplex PCR; TCRdb has only the in-frame clones, and not every one. The D gene and trimming were derived from the DNA, and the V and J assignments and clone size from that table. The sample has 97,000 or so clones, around 84% seen once. The rearrangement uses TRBV11-1 and TRBJ1-6; TRBD1 matches 7 bases. Input material: peripheral blood. The sequence was obtained from a human donor in a cohort sampled during active COVID-19. CDR3 sequence reads: CASSKRQGWGSPLHF. The CDR3 coding sequence is TGTGCCAGCAGCAAGAGACAGGGATGGGGTTCACCCCTCCACTTT.